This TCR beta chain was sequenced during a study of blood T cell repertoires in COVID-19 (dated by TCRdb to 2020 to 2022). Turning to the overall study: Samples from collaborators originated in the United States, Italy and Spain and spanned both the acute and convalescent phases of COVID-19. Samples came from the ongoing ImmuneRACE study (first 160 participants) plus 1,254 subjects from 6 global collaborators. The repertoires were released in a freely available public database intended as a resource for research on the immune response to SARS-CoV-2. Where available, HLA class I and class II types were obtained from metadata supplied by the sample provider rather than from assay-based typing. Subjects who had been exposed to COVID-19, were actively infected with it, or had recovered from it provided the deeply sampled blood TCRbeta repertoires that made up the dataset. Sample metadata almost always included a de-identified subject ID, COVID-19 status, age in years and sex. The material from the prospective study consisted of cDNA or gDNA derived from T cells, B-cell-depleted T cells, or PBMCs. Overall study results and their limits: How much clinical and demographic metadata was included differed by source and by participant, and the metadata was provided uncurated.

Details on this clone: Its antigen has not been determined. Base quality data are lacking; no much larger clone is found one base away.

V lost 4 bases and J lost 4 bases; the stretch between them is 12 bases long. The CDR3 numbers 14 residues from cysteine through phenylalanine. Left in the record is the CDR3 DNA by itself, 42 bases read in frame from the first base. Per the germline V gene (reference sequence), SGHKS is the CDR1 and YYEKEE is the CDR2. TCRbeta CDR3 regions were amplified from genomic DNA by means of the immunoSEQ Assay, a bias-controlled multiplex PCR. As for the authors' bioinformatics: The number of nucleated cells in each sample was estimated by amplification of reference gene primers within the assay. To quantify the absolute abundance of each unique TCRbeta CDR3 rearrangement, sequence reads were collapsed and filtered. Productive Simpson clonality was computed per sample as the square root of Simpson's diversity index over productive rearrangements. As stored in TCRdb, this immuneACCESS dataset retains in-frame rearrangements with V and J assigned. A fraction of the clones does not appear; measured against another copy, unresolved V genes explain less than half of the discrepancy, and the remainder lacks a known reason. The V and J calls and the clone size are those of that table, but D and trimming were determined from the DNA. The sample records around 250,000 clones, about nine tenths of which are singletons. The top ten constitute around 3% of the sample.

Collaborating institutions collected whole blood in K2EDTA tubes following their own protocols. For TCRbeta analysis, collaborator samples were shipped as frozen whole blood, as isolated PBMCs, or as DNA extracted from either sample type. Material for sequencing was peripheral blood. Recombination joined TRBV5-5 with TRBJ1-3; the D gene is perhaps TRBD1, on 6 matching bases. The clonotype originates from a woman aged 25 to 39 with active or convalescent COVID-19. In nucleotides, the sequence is TGTGCCAGCAGCGCAGGGGCGGGCGGAAACACCATATATTTT. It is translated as CASSAGAGGNTIYF.